This T cell receptor beta chain was sequenced in a study of control samples from healthy donors and cancer patients. TCRdb's table, derived via immunoSEQ multiplex PCR, lists solely in-frame clones and lacks some. The sample holds 90,000 or so clones, around 86% seen once. Regarding this clone: Its ends do not fully match the called genes, so a read error is possible.

This CDR3 has 12 residues. Germline CDR1 reads MNHEY; CDR2 reads SVGAGI. The specimen was blood. This clonotype was sampled from a woman aged 45-59 years in good health. This chain connects TRBV6-5 to TRBJ2-7, with D perhaps TRBD1 or TRBD2 (5 bases each). CDR3: CASSSQVRERYF. DNA of the CDR3: TGTGCCAGCAGTTCACAGGTTAGGGAGCGGTACTTC.